Listed below are T cell receptor beta chains from one sample, sequenced in a study of OX40 agonist ivuxolimab in advanced cancers. The table came from immunoSEQ multiplex PCR; TCRdb's copy has only in-frame clones and leaves some out. The sample lists about 99,000 clones; around 94% were seen once. The sample here was CD4+ or CD8+ T cells sorted from blood, taken in a trial of the OX40 agonist ivuxolimab. The receptors were gathered from an adult with an advanced solid tumor such as melanoma, head and neck, liver or kidney cancer. The CDR3 runs from the conserved cysteine through the conserved F or W. Each record gives: D gene, clone size, J gene, V gene, CDR3 protein, CDR3 DNA. D genes are given only for firm matches. Not every row has a clone size; where given, it reads once, few, many or a size class.

>-|-|TRBJ2-2|TRBV7-9
CASSRQATNTGELFF
TGTGCCAGCAGCAGACAGGCCACGAACACCGGGGAGCTGTTTTTT
>-|-|TRBJ1-5|TRBV6-6
CASSTGGLGPQHF
TGTGCCAGCAGTACAGGCGGCCTGGGGCCCCAGCATTTT
>TRBD1|-|TRBJ1-1|TRBV27
CASRSGQLNTEAFF
TGTGCCAGCCGATCGGGACAGTTGAACACTGAAGCTTTCTTT
>TRBD2|-|TRBJ2-1|TRBV7-3
CASSLTTGASGEQFF
TGTGCCAGCAGCTTAACTACCGGGGCTAGCGGTGAGCAGTTCTTC
>-|-|TRBJ2-5|TRBV5-1
CASSPTTAQHQETQYF
TGCGCCAGCAGCCCAACGACAGCCCAGCACCAAGAGACCCAGTACTTC
>-|-|TRBJ1-3|TRBV4-2
CASSQDWQGSGYTIYF
TGTGCCAGCAGCCAAGATTGGCAGGGTTCCGGATACACCATATATTTT
>-|-|TRBJ2-3|TRBV7-9
CATDGEAGRGDDYTQYF
TGTGCCACCGATGGGGAAGCGGGCAGGGGGGATGATTATACGCAGTATTTT
>-|-|TRBJ1-5|TRBV9
CASSVGGSNQPQHF
TGTGCCAGCAGCGTAGGGGGTAGCAATCAGCCCCAGCATTTT
>-|few|TRBJ1-1|TRBV30
CARRWGDTEAFF
TGTGCTCGGAGGTGGGGTGACACTGAAGCTTTCTTT
>TRBD1|-|TRBJ2-7|TRBV6-5
CASSPGTGASYEQYF
TGTGCCAGCAGCCCCGGGACAGGCGCCTCCTACGAGCAGTACTTC
>-|-|TRBJ1-1|TRBV7-2
CASSLAAGKAFF
TGTGCCAGCAGCTTAGCCGCAGGGAAAGCTTTCTTT
>-|-|TRBJ2-7|TRBV7-6
CASSPEGSSSYEQYF
TGTGCCAGCAGCCCAGAAGGGTCAAGCTCCTACGAGCAGTACTTC
>-|once|TRBJ2-1|TRBV6-6
CASSPGVGANEQFF
TGTGCCAGCAGCCCGGGGGTGGGGGCGAATGAGCAGTTCTTC
>TRBD1|-|TRBJ2-2|TRBV10-1
CASSEQGVGTGELFF
TGCGCCAGCAGCGAACAGGGGGTTGGAACCGGGGAGCTGTTTTTT
>-|-|TRBJ2-5|TRBV4-3
CASSQDSRQETQYF
TGCGCCAGCAGCCAGGACAGTCGGCAAGAGACCCAGTACTTC
>TRBD1|-|TRBJ1-4|TRBV4-2
CASSRSGQGVHTNEKLFF
TGTGCCAGCAGCCGATCGGGACAGGGGGTCCATACTAATGAAAAACTGTTTTTT
>-|once|TRBJ2-1|TRBV10-3
CAISSSGWGNEQFF
TGTGCCATCAGCTCGTCCGGATGGGGCAATGAGCAGTTCTTC
>TRBD2|-|TRBJ2-1|TRBV9
CASSVGLAGETSYNEQFF
TGTGCCAGCAGCGTAGGCCTAGCGGGAGAAACCTCCTACAATGAGCAGTTCTTC
>-|-|TRBJ2-1|TRBV4-1
CASSPGASGNEQFF
TGCGCCAGCAGCCCGGGGGCTAGCGGCAATGAGCAGTTCTTC
>TRBD1|-|TRBJ2-2|TRBV11-2
CASRATRDRNTGELFF
TGTGCCAGCAGGGCAACCCGGGACAGGAACACCGGGGAGCTGTTTTTT
>-|-|TRBJ1-1|TRBV5-4
CASSLAVGGDTEAFF
TGTGCCAGCAGCTTGGCGGTTGGGGGAGACACTGAAGCTTTCTTT
>-|-|TRBJ1-4|TRBV12-5
CASGLPNSQREQEKLFF
TGTGCTAGTGGTCTACCTAACTCACAGAGGGAACAGGAAAAACTGTTTTTT
>TRBD1|-|TRBJ1-6|TRBV6-6
CASSYSSRGQSPLHF
TGTGCCAGCAGTTACTCGAGCAGGGGGCAATCACCCCTCCACTTT
>-|-|TRBJ1-5|TRBV10-3
CAISEGTDQPQHF
TGTGCCATCAGTGAGGGTACGGATCAGCCCCAGCATTTT
>-|-|TRBJ2-1|TRBV7-9
CASSDRGAPGNEQFF
TGTGCCAGCAGCGACCGGGGGGCCCCCGGCAATGAGCAGTTCTTC
>TRBD2|-|TRBJ2-7|TRBV11-1
CASSLNIQRESSYEQYF
TGTGCCAGCAGCTTAAACATCCAGCGGGAGAGCTCCTACGAGCAGTACTTC
>-|-|TRBJ2-3|TRBV28
CASSYADRTDTQYF
TGTGCCAGCAGTTACGCGGACCGCACAGATACGCAGTATTTT
>-|-|TRBJ1-3|TRBV5-1
CASSLPDSSGNTIYF
TGCGCCAGCAGCTTGCCGGACAGCTCTGGAAACACCATATATTTT
>-|-|TRBJ1-2|TRBV19
CASSISGDQNYGYTF
TGTGCCAGTAGTATCTCCGGGGACCAAAACTATGGCTACACCTTC
>TRBD2|few|TRBJ2-1|TRBV4-1
CASSQESGLAGLYNEQFF
TGCGCCAGCAGCCAAGAATCAGGACTAGCGGGACTCTACAATGAGCAGTTCTTC
>TRBD2|-|TRBJ2-5|TRBV10-3
CAIRASGGPGETQYF
TGTGCCATCAGGGCTAGCGGGGGGCCAGGTGAGACCCAGTACTTC
>-|-|TRBJ2-5|TRBV7-9
CASSFGETQYF
TGTGCCAGCAGCTTCGGGGAGACCCAGTACTTC
>-|-|TRBJ2-3|TRBV12-5
CASGLVAVYTDTQYF
TGTGCTAGTGGTTTGGTAGCAGTCTACACAGATACGCAGTATTTT
>-|-|TRBJ2-5|TRBV7-2
CASSPPGAQETQYF
TGTGCCAGCAGCCCACCCGGGGCCCAAGAGACCCAGTACTTC
>TRBD2|-|TRBJ2-7|TRBV25-1
CASSESTSGVYEQYF
TGTGCCAGCAGTGAATCAACTAGCGGGGTCTACGAGCAGTACTTC
>TRBD1|-|TRBJ1-2|TRBV7-2
CASSWAGTGDSYGYTF
TGTGCCAGCAGCTGGGCGGGGACAGGGGACTCCTATGGCTACACCTTC
>TRBD1|few|TRBJ1-5|TRBV18
CASSPGTGNQPQHF
TGTGCCAGCTCACCTGGGACAGGCAATCAGCCCCAGCATTTT
>TRBD1|-|TRBJ2-6|TRBV18
CASSPPGQGRISGANVLTF
TGTGCCAGCTCACCCCCAGGACAGGGAAGAATCTCTGGGGCCAACGTCCTGACTTTC
>-|-|TRBJ2-7|TRBV28
CASTESGGGRYEQYF
TGTGCCAGCACCGAAAGTGGGGGGGGCCGCTACGAGCAGTACTTC
>-|-|TRBJ1-2|TRBV29-1
CSVVSGGRFTERNYGYTF
TGCAGCGTTGTTAGCGGGGGACGGTTCACCGAACGTAACTATGGCTACACCTTC
>TRBD2|once|TRBJ2-2|TRBV5-4
CASRPTSGGSNTGELFF
TGTGCCAGCAGGCCGACTAGCGGGGGTTCGAACACCGGGGAGCTGTTTTTT
>-|-|TRBJ1-5|TRBV2
CASSEFGQGGNQPQHF
TGTGCCAGCAGTGAATTTGGGCAGGGTGGTAATCAGCCCCAGCATTTT